The T cell receptor (beta chain) under discussion was sequenced for a study of spatial heterogeneity in lung cancer. Study background: The study consistently detected more beta-chain than alpha-chain sequences.

Time point of the sample: sample taken at primary tumor resection. The donor population consisted of approximately 70 patients with untreated, early-stage non-small cell lung cancer. Whole RNA came from tumor, nontumor lung or frozen PBMC and was sequenced without being sorted. TCRdb called the 5' RACE reads again in MiXCR, with one record for every CDR3 protein. The sample holds tens of thousands of distinct CDR3 sequences; 8% are singletons and the top ten take 6.8%. The receptor's source is a male donor with early-stage non-small cell lung cancer. Sequencing used PBMCs, obtained at surgery.

CDR3 loop: CASSEARTGAGANVLTF. The CDR3 nucleotides are TGCGCCAGCAGTGAGGCCCGGACAGGGGCTGGGGCCAACGTCCTGACTTTC. This rearrangement joins TRBV10-1 to TRBJ2-6, with 9 bases aligning to TRBD1. The ends lost 2 bases at V and 2 bases at J; junction bases unmatched: 4. The CDR3 runs 17 residues. Germline V CDR1 and CDR2: WNHNN, SYGVQD (reference sequence).